This TCR beta chain originates from a study of shared clonotypes between healthy human individuals (dated by TCRdb to about 2020). Context from the whole study: A couple of women and a few men aged 18 to 49 years were included in the cohort. For each donor, three plates each were used for CD4 naive and CD4 memory, two plates were used for CD8 naive, and one plate was used for CD8 memory. Blood TCR repertoires of a handful of healthy adults were deeply sequenced to estimate repertoire size and the extent of clonotype sharing between individuals. To increase sequencing depth and limit assay-specific biases, different laboratories used diverse techniques to prepare libraries and sequence TCR repertoires. Per donor, leukapheresis produced somewhere between about 0.94 and 9.5 billion PBMCs. The paper as a whole reports these results and caveats: Incomplete sequencing was indicated by rarefaction of sorted-subset datasets, despite the large sequencing depth. Because the study included a small number of donors, the genetic and exposure-history diversity represented was limited. Naive subsets generally had larger estimated clonotype richness than memory subsets. Only blood was sampled, and tissue TCR repertoires likely differ from those in blood. Higher generation probabilities were observed for clonotypes shared by all four sorted-subset donors than for non-shared clonotypes. About 5% of naive CD4, 3.5% of naive CD8, 2.3% of memory CD4, and roughly 0.4% of memory CD8 clonotypes were shared across several donors. Pairwise subsampling indicated that sequencing depth was expected to affect the degree of clonotype sharing among donors.

TCR CDR3 regions were amplified from genomic DNA by multiplex PCR using the deep immunoSEQ assay. For each cell subset, the extracted genomic DNA was distributed evenly across all wells of several immunoSEQ 96-well plates, and each plate served as one replicate. Each replicate PCR for sorted subsets received around 0.2 ug genomic DNA, equal to around 32,000 T cell genomes. The purified libraries were quantified using a Qubit 3.0 fluorometer, sized with a Bioanalyzer 2100, and then quantified again using the KAPA Library Quantification kit. Each immunoSEQ 96-well plate was sequenced on its own single-read 150-cycle Illumina NextSeq 550 flow cell. Per the original workflow: Because the immunoSEQ output included only junctional sequences and no quality scores, the filtering could not be the same as the filtering used for full-length reads. To assign V/J genes and CDR3, sequences were annotated using PyIR, a Python wrapper for IgBLAST v1.9, with IMGT germline references. Reads were filtered out if the reads had weak V/J assignments (E-value above 1e-6), no CDR3, stop codons, out-of-frame junctions, or ambiguous translated residues. V3J clonotypes were defined by identical inferred V gene, J gene, and CDR3 amino acid sequence. Percentage overlap between repertoires was calculated by dividing the number of shared unique clonotypes by the size of the smaller repertoire. Three approaches were used to assess repertoire richness: RTK rarefaction, the Chao1 estimator, and Recon v2.1 estimates of unobserved clonotypes. OLGA was used to compute generation probabilities for all TCRbeta clonotypes that the gDNA method yielded from several donors. TCRdb obtained this table from immuneACCESS and retained in-frame rearrangements with V and J assigned. These tables miss some clones; where compared with another copy, unresolved V genes account for less than half of the shortfall, and the remainder is unexplained. V, J and clone size were drawn from that table, and D and trimming were deduced from the DNA. For this sample there are some 1.5 million clones; roughly 96% appear just once. About 1% of the sample comes from the top ten.

Of note for this clone: The antigen this receptor binds is unknown. No much larger clonotype is one base removed from it; base qualities were not supplied.

The donors were healthy, HIV-negative adults with no recently reported acute infections or vaccinations. Every donor was a Caucasian adult living in Nashville, Tennessee, USA. CD4+ T cells were enriched by magnetic negative selection; naive cells were then positively selected on CD45RA, and the negative fraction formed the memory subset. Blood was obtained by leukapheresis, after which PBMCs were separated by Ficoll-Histopaque density gradient centrifugation and cryopreserved in liquid nitrogen vapor phase. Analytical flow cytometry was used to check the purity and quantity of each magnetically sorted T cell population. Each sorted fraction had its genomic DNA isolated and then quantified by UV absorbance on a Nanodrop 2000c. Deletion took 3 bases off V and 0 bases off J, with a span of 13 bases between the germline ends. Counted from cysteine to phenylalanine, this CDR3 has 16 amino acids. Of the read, only the CDR3 DNA is kept; its 48 bases are in frame from base 1.

The chain links TRBV5-3 with TRBJ2-4, with the D segment identity uncertain. TRBV5-3 has ORF status, its function being uncertain. Sequencing used naive CD4+ T cells sorted from blood. The cell subset or site label corresponds to: CD45RA+ positively selected. This TCR derives from a man between 25 and 39 years old in good health. The nucleotides are TGTGCCAGAAGCTCCCAGGTTAGAGTAGCCAAAAACATTCAGTACTTC. This translates into CARSSQVRVAKNIQYF.